This paragraph covers one TCR beta chain sequence. What it recognizes is unknown. PCR was performed using 60 Vbeta and 13 Jbeta primers. Sequenced by immunoSEQ multiplex PCR; TCRdb stores in-frame clones only, minus some. Of about 140,000 clones in the sample, roughly four fifths are singletons; the top ten hold 3.5% to 5%. These data belong to a study of cytomegalovirus exposure and HLA in healthy donors. Whole-study findings and limits: Trimming of TCR beta V- and J-genes showed a link, identified in a later analysis, to a missense DCLRE1C variant. Within the data, a cluster of highly shared sequence variants was likely a sequencing artifact. A previous analysis found most TCR beta V segments productive roughly 87% or roughly 30% of the time.

The germline CDR1 and CDR2 sequences are MNHNS and SASEGT. This CDR3 comprises 14 residues. V dropped 4 bases and J dropped 3 bases, with 12 bases sitting between them. The rearrangement links TRBV6-1 to TRBJ1-1; D is perhaps TRBD1 (6 bases). The receptor's source is a man aged 35 to 55 in good health and CMV-seropositive. The material sequenced was PBMCs. CDR3 DNA sequence: TGTGCCAGCAGTGGAGCCGGGGGGCACACTGAAGCTTTCTTT. Amino acids: CASSGAGGHTEAFF.